This entry describes one T cell receptor (beta chain). Its antigen is unknown. The data were produced by immunoSEQ multiplex PCR, yet TCRdb's version contains in-frame clones alone and is incomplete. The sample yields approximately 97,000 clones, roughly 89% seen once. This sample is part of a study of graft-versus-host responses after intestinal transplantation. Study-level results: GvH clonotypes were identified within recipient marrow, with a subset emerging first in ileum or blood. Early post-transplant HvG declines showed an association with peak circulating GvH clone levels. Allograft clonal ratios (graft-versus-host to host-versus-graft) were high in patients who had graft-donor T cell macrochimerism.

The TCR originated in a human donor who was the organ donor for an intestinal transplant. The sequences come from unstimulated CD4+ T cells sorted from spleen or lymph node cells, collected before transplant.

CDR3 in amino acids: CASSPSVVNYGYTF. The CDR3 DNA follows: TGTGCCAGCAGTCCCTCGGTGGTTAACTATGGCTACACCTTC. V gene TRBV6-5 combines with J gene TRBJ1-2; D remains ambiguous. CDR1 and CDR2 from the germline V gene are MNHEY and SVGAGI. The CDR3 consists of 14 residues. Trimming shortened V by 5 bases and J by 1 base, and 11 bases separated the two germline ends.